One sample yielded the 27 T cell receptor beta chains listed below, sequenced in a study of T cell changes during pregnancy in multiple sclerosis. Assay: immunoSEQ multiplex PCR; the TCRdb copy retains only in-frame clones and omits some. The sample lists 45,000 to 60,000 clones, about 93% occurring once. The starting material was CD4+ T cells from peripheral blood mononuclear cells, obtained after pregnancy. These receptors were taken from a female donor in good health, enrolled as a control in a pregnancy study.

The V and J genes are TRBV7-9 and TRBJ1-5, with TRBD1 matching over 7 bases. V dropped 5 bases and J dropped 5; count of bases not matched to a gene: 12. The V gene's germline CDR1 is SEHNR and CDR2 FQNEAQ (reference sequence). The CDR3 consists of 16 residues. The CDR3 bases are TGTGCCAGCAGCCTGGGTTTGGGAACAGGGGATCAGCCCCAGCATTTT. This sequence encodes CASSLGLGTGDQPQHF.

CDR3 sequence reads: CASSQSGQGGEQYF. The DNA of the CDR3 is TGCGCCAGCAGCCAAAGCGGACAGGGTGGTGAACAGTACTTC. The V and J genes are TRBV5-1 and TRBJ2-7; 8 nucleotides line up with TRBD1. CDR1 and CDR2 from the germline V gene are SGHRS and YFSETQ. The J segment lost 10 bases and the V segment lost 4 bases, leaving 13 bases of the junction unmatched. This CDR3 spans 14 amino acids.

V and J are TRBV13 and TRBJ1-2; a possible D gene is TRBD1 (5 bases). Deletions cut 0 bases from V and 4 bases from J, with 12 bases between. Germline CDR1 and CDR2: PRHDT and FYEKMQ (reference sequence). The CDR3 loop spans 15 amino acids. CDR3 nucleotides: TGTGCCAGCAGCTTAGGAACAGGAAGGTCCTATGGCTACACCTTC. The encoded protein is CASSLGTGRSYGYTF.

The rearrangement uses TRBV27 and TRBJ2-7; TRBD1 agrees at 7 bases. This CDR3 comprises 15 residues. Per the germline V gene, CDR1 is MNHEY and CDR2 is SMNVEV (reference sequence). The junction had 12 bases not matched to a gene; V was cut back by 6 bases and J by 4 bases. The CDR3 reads CASSPQGQAKYEQYF. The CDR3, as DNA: TGTGCCAGCAGCCCCCAAGGACAGGCCAAATACGAGCAGTACTTC.

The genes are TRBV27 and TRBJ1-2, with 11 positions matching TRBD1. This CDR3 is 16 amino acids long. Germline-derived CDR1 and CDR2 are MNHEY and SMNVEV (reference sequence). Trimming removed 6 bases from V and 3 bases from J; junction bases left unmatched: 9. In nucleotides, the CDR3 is TGTGCCAGCAGACAGGACAGGGGGCGCCCCGACTATGGCTACACCTTC. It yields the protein CASRQDRGRPDYGYTF.

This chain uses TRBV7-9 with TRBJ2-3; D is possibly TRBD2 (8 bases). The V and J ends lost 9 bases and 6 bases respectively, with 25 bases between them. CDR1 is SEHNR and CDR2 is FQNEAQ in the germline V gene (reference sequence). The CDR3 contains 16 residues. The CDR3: CASRPKGAGGSDTQYF. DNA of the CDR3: TGTGCCAGTCGACCAAAGGGGGCGGGAGGATCCGATACGCAGTATTTT.

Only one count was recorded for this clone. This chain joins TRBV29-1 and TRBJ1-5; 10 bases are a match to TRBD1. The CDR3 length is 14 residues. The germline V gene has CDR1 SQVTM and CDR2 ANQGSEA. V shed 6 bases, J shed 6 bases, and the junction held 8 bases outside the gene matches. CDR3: CSVRDRGLFQPQHF. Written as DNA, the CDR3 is TGCAGCGTGCGAGACAGGGGGCTTTTTCAGCCCCAGCATTTT. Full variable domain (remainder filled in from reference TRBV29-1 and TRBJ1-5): SAVISQKPSRDICQRGTSLTIQCQVDSQVTMMFWYRQQPGQSLTLIATANQGSEATYESGFVIDKFPISRPNLTFSTLTVSNMSPEDSSIYLCSVRDRGLFQPQHFGDGTRLSIL.

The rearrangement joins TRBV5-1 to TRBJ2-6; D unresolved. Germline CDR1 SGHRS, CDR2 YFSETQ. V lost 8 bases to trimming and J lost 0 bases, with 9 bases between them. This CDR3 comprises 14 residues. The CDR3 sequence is CASEIFSGANVLTF. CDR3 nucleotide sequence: TGCGCCAGTGAGATATTCTCTGGGGCCAACGTCCTGACTTTC.

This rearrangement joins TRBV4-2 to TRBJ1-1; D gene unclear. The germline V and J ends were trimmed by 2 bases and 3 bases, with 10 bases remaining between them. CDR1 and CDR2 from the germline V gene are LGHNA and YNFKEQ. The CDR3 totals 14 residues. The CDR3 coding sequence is TGTGCCAGCAGCCAAATCTCACTGGACACTGAAGCTTTCTTT. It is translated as CASSQISLDTEAFF.

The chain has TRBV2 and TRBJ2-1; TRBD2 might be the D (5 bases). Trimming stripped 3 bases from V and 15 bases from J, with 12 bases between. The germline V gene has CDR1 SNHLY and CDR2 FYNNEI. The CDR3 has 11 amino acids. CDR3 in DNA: TGTGCCAGCAGTGACAGGCGGAGGTGGTTCTTC. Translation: CASSDRRRWFF.

The CDR3 sequence is CASSLQVRGGNEKLFF. CDR3 sequence (DNA): TGCGCCAGCAGCTTGCAGGTTAGGGGCGGTAATGAAAAACTGTTTTTT. This chain joins TRBV5-1 and TRBJ1-4; TRBD1 might be the D (5 bases). Trimming took off 1 base at V and 4 bases at J, with 14 bases between the two ends. This CDR3 contains 16 residues. Germline CDR1 SGHRS, CDR2 YFSETQ.

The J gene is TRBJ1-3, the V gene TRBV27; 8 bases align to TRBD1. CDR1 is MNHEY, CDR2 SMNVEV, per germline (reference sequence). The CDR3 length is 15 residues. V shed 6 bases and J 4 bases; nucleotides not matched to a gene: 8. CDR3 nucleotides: TGTGCCAGCAGCCCCAAACAGGGGGTGGGAAACACCATATATTTT. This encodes CASSPKQGVGNTIYF.

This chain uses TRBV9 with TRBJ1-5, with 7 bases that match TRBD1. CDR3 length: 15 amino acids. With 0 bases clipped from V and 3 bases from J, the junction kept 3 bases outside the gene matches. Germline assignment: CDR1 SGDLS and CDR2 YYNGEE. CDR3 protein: CASSVEDRFNQPQHF. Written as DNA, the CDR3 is TGTGCCAGCAGCGTAGAGGACAGGTTCAATCAGCCCCAGCATTTT.

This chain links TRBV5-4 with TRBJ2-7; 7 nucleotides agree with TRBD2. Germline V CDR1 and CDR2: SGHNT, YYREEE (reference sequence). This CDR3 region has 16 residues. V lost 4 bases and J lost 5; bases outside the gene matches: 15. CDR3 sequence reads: CASSPTPPTSTHEQYF. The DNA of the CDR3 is TGTGCCAGCAGCCCCACGCCACCGACTAGCACCCACGAGCAGTACTTC.

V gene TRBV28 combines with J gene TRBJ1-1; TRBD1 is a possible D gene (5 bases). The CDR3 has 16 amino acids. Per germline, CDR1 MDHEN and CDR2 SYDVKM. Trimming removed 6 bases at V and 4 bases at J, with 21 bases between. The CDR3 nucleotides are TGTGCCAGCAGCCCCGGGGGTGACGGGGGATTCACTGAAGCTTTCTTT. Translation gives CASSPGGDGGFTEAFF.

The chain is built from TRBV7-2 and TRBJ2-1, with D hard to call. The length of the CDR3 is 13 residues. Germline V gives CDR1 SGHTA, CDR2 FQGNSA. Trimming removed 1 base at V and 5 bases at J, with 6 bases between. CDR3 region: CASSLGRNNEQFF. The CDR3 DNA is TGTGCCAGCAGCTTAGGCAGGAACAATGAGCAGTTCTTC.

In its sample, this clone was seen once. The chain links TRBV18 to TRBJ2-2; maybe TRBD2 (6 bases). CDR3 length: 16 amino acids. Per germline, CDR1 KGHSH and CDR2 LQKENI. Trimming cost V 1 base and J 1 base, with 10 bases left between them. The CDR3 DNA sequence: TGTGCCAGCTCACCACTGGGACTTGGGAACACCGGGGAGCTGTTTTTT. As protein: CASSPLGLGNTGELFF.

The CDR3 region is CASSSIGGGIETQYF. CDR3 nucleotide sequence: TGCGCCAGCAGCTCGATCGGGGGGGGCATCGAGACCCAGTACTTC. The chain uses TRBV5-1 and TRBJ2-5; 8 bases map to TRBD2. Germline V lookup: CDR1 SGHRS, CDR2 YFSETQ. The CDR3 spans 15 residues. J gave up 5 bases and V 3 bases, and 9 bases lay outside the gene matches.

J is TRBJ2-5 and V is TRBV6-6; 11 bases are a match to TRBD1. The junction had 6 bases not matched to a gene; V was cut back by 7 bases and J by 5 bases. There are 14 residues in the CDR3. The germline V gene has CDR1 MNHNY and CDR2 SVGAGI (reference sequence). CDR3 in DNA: TGTGCCAGCACGAAGGACAGGGGGCATGAGACCCAGTACTTC. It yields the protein CASTKDRGHETQYF.

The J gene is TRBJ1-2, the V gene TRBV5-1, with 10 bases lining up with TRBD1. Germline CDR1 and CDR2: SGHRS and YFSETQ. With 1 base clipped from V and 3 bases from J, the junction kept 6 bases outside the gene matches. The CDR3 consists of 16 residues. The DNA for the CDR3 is TGCGCCAGCAGCTTGAGACAGGGGGCGCAGGACTATGGCTACACCTTC. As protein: CASSLRQGAQDYGYTF.

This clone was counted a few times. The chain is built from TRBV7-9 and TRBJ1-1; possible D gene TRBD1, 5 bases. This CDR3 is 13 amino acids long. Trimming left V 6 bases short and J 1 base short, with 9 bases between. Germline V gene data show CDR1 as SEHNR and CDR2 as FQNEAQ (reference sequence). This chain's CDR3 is CASRPRGNTEAFF. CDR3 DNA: TGTGCCAGCAGGCCAAGGGGGAACACTGAAGCTTTCTTT.

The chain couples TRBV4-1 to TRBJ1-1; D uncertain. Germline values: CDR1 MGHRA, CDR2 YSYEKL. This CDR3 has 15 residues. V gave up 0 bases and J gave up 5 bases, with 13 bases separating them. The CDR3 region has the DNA TGCGCCAGCAGCCAAGAAAGGCGGCCGGGGACTGAAGCTTTCTTT. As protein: CASSQERRPGTEAFF.

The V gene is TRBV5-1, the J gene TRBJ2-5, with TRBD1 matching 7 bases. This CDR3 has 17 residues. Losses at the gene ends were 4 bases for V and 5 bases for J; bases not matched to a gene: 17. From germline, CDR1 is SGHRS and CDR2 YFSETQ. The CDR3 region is CASSAEPQGVSGETQYF. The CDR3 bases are TGCGCCAGCAGCGCCGAGCCCCAGGGGGTCTCAGGGGAGACCCAGTACTTC.

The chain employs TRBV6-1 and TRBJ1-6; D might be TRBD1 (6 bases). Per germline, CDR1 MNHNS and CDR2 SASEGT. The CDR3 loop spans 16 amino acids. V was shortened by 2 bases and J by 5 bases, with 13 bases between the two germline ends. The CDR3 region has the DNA TGTGCCAGCAGTGAATTCAGGGCAGGGGATAATTCACCCCTCCACTTT. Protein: CASSEFRAGDNSPLHF.

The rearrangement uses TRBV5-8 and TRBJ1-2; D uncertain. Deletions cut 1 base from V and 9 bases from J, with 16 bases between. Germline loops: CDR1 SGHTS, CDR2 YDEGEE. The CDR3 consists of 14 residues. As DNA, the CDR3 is TGTGCCAGCAGCTTGTATTCCAACCGGGATCGCTACACCTTC. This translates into CASSLYSNRDRYTF.

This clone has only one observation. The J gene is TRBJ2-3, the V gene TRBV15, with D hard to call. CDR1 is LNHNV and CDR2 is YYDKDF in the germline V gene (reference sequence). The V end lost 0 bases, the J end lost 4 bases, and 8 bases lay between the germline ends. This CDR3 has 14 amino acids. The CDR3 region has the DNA TGTGCCACCAGCAGAGATATAGCAGCAGATACGCAGTATTTT. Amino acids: CATSRDIAADTQYF.

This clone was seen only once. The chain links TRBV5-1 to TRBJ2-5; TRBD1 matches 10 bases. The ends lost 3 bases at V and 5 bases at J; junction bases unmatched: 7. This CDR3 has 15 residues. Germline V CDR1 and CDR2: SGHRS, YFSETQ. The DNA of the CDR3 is TGCGCCAGCAGCTCGGGAGGGACAGGGGCGGAGACCCAGTACTTC. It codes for CASSSGGTGAETQYF.